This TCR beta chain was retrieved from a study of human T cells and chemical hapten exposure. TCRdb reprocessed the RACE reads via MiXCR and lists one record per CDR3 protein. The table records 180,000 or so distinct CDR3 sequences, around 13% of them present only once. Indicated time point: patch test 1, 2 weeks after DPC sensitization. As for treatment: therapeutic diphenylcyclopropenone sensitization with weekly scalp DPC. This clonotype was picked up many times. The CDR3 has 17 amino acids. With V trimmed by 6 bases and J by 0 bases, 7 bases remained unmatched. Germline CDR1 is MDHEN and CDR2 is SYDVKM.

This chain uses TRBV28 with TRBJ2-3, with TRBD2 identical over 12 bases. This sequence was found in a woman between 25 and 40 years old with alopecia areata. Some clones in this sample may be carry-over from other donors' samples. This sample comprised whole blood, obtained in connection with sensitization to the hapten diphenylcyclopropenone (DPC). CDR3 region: CASSKTSGGVSTDTQYF. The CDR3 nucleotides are TGTGCCAGCAGCAAGACTAGCGGGGGCGTTAGCACAGATACGCAGTATTTT.